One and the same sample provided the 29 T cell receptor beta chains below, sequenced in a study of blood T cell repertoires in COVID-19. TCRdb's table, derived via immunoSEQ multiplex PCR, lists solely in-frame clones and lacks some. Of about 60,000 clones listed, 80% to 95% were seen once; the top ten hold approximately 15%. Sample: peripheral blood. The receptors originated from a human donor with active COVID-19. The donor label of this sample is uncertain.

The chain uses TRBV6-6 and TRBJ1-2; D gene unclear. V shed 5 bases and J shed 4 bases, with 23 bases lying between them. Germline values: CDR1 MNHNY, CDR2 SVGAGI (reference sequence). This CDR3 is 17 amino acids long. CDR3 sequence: CASSRGRSGGGAYGYTF. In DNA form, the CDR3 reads TGTGCCAGCAGTCGAGGCCGTTCCGGTGGAGGTGCCTATGGCTACACCTTC.

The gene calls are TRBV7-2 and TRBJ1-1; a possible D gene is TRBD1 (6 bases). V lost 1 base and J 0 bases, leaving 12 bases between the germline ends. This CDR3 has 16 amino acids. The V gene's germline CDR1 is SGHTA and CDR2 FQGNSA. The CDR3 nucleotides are TGTGCCAGCAGCTTAGAGGGTCACAGGGTGAACACTGAAGCTTTCTTT. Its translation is CASSLEGHRVNTEAFF.

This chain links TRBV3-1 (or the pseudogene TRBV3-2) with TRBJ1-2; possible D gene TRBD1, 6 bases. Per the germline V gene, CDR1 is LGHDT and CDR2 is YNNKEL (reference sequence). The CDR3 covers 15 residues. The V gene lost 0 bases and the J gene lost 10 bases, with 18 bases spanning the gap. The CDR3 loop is CASSQDADSPRYYTF. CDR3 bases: TGTGCCAGCAGCCAAGATGCGGACAGCCCTAGATACTACACCTTC.

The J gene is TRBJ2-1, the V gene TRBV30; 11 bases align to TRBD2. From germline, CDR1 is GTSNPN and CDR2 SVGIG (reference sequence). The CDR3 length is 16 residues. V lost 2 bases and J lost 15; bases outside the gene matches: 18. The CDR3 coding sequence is TGTGCCTGGAGTTCCTCACATCCACTAGCGGGAGTGTTGGGGTTCTTC. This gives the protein CAWSSSHPLAGVLGFF. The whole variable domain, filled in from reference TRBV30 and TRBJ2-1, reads SQTIHQWPATLVQPVGSPLSLECTVEGTSNPNLYWYRQAAGRGLQLLFYSVGIGQISSEVPQNLSASRPQDRQFILSSKKLLLSDSGFYLCAWSSSHPLAGVLGFFGPGTRLTVL.

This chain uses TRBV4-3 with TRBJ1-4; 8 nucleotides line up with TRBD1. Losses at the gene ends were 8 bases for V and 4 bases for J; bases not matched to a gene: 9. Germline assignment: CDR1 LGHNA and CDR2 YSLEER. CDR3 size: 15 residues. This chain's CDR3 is CASSPDGQGNEKLFF. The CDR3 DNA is TGCGCCAGCTCTCCTGACGGACAGGGTAATGAAAAACTGTTTTTT.

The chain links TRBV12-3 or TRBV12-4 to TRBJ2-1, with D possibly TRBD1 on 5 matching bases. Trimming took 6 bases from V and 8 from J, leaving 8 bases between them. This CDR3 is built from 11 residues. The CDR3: CASSTGDEQFF. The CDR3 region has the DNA TGTGCCAGCAGCACAGGTGATGAGCAGTTCTTC.

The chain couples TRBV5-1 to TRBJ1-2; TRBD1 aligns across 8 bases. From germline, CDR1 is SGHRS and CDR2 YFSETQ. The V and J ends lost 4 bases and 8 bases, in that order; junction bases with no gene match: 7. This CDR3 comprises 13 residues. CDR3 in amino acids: CASSEGQGGGYTF. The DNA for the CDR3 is TGCGCCAGCAGCGAAGGACAGGGCGGGGGCTACACCTTC.

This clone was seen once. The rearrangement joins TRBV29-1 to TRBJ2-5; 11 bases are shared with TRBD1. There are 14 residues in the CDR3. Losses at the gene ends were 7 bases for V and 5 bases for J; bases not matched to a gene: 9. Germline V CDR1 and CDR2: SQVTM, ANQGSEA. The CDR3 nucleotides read TGCAGCGCCGGACAGGGGGCGTCTACGGAGACCCAGTACTTC. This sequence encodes CSAGQGASTETQYF.

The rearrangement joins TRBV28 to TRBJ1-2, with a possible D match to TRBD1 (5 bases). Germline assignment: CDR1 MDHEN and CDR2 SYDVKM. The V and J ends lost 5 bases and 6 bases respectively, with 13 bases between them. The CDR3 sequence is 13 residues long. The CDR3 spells CASSPPPGDGYTF. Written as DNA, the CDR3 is TGTGCCAGCAGTCCTCCTCCGGGGGATGGCTACACCTTC.

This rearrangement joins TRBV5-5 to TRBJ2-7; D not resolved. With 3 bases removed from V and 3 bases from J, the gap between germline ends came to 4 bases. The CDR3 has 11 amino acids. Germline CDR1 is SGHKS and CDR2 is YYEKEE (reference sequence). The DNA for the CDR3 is TGTGCCAGCAGCTCAATCTACGAGCAGTACTTC. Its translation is CASSSIYEQYF.

The CDR3 loop reads CASRARRENNEQFF. The CDR3 coding sequence is TGTGCCAGCAGAGCGCGGCGGGAAAACAATGAGCAGTTCTTC. The chain carries TRBV6-5 and TRBJ2-1; D possibly corresponds to TRBD2 (6 bases). This CDR3 comprises 14 residues. Germline CDR1 MNHEY, CDR2 SVGAGI. Trimming took off 6 bases at V and 5 bases at J, with 14 bases between the two ends.

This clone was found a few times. The CDR3 bases are TGTGCCAGCAGTTTAGGTAGGAACACTGAAGCTTTCTTT. The encoded protein is CASSLGRNTEAFF. The V gene is TRBV27, the J gene TRBJ1-1; D uncertain. Germline CDR1 is MNHEY and CDR2 is SMNVEV (reference sequence). Trimming shortened V by 2 bases and J by 1 base, and 5 bases separated the two germline ends. The CDR3 extends over 13 amino acids.

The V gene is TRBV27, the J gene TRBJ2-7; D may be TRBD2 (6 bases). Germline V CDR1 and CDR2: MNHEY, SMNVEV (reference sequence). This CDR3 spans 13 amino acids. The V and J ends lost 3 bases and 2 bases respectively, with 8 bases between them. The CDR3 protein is CASSFPGAYEQYF. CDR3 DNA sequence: TGTGCCAGCAGTTTCCCGGGGGCCTACGAGCAGTACTTC.

The CDR3 region has the DNA TGTGCCATCGGGGGGAGGTACGAGCAGTACGTC. Residues: CAIGGRYEQYV. This chain links TRBV10-3 with TRBJ2-7, with D perhaps TRBD2 (6 bases). The CDR3 covers 11 residues. In germline, CDR1 is ENHRY, CDR2 SYGVKD. V was pared by 8 bases and J by 4 bases, with 9 bases between.

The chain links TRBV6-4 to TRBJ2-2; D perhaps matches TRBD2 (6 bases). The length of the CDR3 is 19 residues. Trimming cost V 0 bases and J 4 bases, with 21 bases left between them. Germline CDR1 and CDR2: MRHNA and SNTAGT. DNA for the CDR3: TGTGCCAGCAGTGACTCGACGGGCGCCAGGACCGGGGGCACCGGGGAGCTGTTTTTT. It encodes CASSDSTGARTGGTGELFF.

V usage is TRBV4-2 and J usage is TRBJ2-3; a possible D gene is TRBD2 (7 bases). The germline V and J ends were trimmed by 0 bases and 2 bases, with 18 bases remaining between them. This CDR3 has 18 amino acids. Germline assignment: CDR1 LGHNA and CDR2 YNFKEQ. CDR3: CASSQERGGGSNTDTQYF. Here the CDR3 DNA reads TGTGCCAGCAGCCAAGAGAGGGGAGGGGGTTCGAACACAGATACGCAGTATTTT.

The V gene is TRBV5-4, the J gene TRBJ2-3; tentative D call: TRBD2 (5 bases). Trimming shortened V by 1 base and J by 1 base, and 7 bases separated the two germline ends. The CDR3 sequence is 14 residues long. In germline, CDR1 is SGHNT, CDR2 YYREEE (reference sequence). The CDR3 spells CASSLFSGTDTQYF. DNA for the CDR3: TGTGCCAGCAGCTTGTTTAGCGGCACAGATACGCAGTATTTT.

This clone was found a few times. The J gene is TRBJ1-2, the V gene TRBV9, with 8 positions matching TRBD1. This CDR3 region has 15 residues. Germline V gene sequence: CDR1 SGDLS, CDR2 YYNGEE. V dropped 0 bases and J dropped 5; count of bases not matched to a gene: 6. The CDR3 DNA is TGTGCCAGCAGCGTAGCCAGGGGGCGAGGATATGGCTACACCTTC. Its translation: CASSVARGRGYGYTF.

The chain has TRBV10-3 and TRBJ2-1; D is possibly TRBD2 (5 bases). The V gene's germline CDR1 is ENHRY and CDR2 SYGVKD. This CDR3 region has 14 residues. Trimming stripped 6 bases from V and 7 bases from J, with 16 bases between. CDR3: CAISKEDAANEQFF. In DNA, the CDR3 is TGTGCCATCAGCAAGGAGGACGCCGCTAATGAGCAGTTCTTC.

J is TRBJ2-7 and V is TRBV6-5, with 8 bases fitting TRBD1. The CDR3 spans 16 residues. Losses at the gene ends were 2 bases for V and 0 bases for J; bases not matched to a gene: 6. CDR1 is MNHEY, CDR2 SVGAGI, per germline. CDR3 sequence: CASSYPRGTGSYEQYF. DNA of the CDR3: TGTGCCAGCAGTTACCCAAGGGGGACAGGCTCCTACGAGCAGTACTTC.

CDR3: CASTRQGKNTEAFF. CDR3 sequence (DNA): TGTGCCAGCACCAGACAGGGGAAGAACACTGAAGCTTTCTTT. The chain has TRBV6-5 and TRBJ1-1, with TRBD1 identical over 8 bases. The CDR3 is 14 residues long. The V gene end was trimmed by 7 bases and the J gene end by 1 base; junction bases not matched to a gene: 5. From germline, CDR1 is MNHEY and CDR2 SVGAGI.

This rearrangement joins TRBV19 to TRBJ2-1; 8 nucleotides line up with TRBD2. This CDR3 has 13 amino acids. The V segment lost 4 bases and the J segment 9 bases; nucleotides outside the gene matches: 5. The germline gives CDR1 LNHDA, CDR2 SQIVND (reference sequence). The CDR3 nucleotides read TGTGCCAGTAGTACCGGGGGACTAGTTGAGCAGTTCTTC. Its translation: CASSTGGLVEQFF.

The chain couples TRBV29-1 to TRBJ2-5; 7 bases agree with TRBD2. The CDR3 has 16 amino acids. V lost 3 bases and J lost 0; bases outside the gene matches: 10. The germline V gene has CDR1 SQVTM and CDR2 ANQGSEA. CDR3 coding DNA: TGCAGCGTTGAGACTTTGGGCGGGAGTTACCAAGAGACCCAGTACTTC. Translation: CSVETLGGSYQETQYF.

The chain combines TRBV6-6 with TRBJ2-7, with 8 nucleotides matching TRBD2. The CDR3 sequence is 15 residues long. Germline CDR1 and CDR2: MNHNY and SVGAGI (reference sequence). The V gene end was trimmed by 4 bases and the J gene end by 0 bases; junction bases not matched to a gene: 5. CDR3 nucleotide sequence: TGTGCCAGCAGTTTAGCGGGGCCTAGCTCCTACGAGCAGTACGTC. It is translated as CASSLAGPSSYEQYV.

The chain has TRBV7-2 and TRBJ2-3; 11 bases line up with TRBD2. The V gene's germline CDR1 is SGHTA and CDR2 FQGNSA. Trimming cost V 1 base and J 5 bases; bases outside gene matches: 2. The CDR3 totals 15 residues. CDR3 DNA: TGTGCCAGCAGCTTAGGAACTAGCGGGGGAGATACGCAGTATTTT. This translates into CASSLGTSGGDTQYF.

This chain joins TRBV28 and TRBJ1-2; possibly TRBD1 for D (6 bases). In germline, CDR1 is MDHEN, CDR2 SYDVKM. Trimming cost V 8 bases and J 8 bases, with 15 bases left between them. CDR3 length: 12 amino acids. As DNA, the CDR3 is TGTGCCAGCGGAACTGGTGGGGGCGGCTACACCTTC. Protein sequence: CASGTGGGGYTF.

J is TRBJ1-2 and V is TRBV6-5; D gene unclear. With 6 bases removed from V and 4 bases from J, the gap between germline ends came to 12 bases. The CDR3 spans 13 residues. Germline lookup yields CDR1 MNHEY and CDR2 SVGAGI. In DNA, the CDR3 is TGTGCCAGCAGAAACATAAGTGTCTATGGCTACACCTTC. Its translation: CASRNISVYGYTF.

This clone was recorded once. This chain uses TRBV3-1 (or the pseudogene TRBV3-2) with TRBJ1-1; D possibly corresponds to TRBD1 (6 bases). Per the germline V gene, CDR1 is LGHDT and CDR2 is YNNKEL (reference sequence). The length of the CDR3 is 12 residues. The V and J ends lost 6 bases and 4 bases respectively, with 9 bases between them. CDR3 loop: CASSRGGTEAFF. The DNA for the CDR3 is TGTGCCAGCAGTAGGGGGGGCACTGAAGCTTTCTTT.

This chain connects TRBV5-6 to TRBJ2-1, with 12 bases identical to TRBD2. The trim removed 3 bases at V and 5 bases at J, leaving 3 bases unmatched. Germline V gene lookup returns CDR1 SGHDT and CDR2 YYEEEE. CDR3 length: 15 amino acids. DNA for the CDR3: TGTGCCAGCAGCTCTCTAGCGGGGGGGAACAATGAGCAGTTCTTC. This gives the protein CASSSLAGGNNEQFF. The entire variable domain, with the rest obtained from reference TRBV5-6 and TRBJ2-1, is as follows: DAGVTQSPTHLIKTRGQQVTLRCSPKSGHDTVSWYQQALGQGPQFIFQYYEEEERQRGNFPDRFSGHQFPNYSSELNVNALLLGDSALYLCASSSLAGGNNEQFFGPGTRLTVL.